This TCR beta chain was sequenced in a study of cytomegalovirus exposure and HLA in healthy donors. Study results and caveats: A later analysis showed TCR association rates differing by HLA locus, peaking at DRB1 and lowest at HLA-C.

Germline trimming cut 8 bases from V and 2 bases from J; bases unmatched to any gene: 8. This CDR3 comprises 15 residues. Germline V gene lookup returns CDR1 MDHEN and CDR2 SYDVKM. On this clone itself: The antigen is not known.

13 Jbeta primers and 60 Vbeta primers were used for the PCR. The repertoire was sequenced with immunoSEQ multiplex PCR; TCRdb's copy has only in-frame clones and lacks some. The sample yields 100,000 to 150,000 clones, around four fifths seen once. The TCR sequence derives from a woman in her 40s in good health and CMV-seronegative. Sequencing was performed on PBMCs. This rearrangement joins TRBV28 to TRBJ2-3; TRBD1 matches 9 bases. CDR3: CASGYRGHSTDTQYF. The CDR3 DNA reads TGTGCCAGCGGATACAGGGGGCACTCCACAGATACGCAGTATTTT. The full variable domain, with the rest looked up from reference TRBV28 and TRBJ2-3, is DVKVTQSSRYLVKRTGEKVFLECVQDMDHENMFWYRQDPGLGLRLIYFSYDVKMKEKGDIPEGYSVSREKKERFSLILESASTNQTSMYLCASGYRGHSTDTQYFGPGTRLTVL.